This T cell receptor (beta chain) appears in the sequencing data of a study of vaccination and CD4 T cells after COVID-19. Sequencing of DNA taken from cultured CD4+ T cells relied on the Oncomine TCR Beta short-read assay. A single record per CDR3 protein comes from TCRdb applying MiXCR to the PCR reads. The table includes roughly 5,000 distinct CDR3 sequences, around 47% detected once. The germline V and J ends were trimmed by 5 bases and 4 bases, with 14 bases remaining between them. CDR3 length equals 14 residues. Germline V gives CDR1 LNHDA, CDR2 SQIVND (reference sequence). Treatment described: 10-day PBMC culture with coronavirus spike peptide pools or control peptides (ViraFEST assay). Concerning this clonotype itself: Its antigen is undetermined.

The TCR comes from a human donor who had recovered from COVID-19. The sequencing used CD4+ T cells from blood, cultured in vitro, collected after SARS-CoV-2 vaccination. The chain employs TRBV19 and TRBJ1-1; D perhaps matches TRBD1 (5 bases). The CDR3: CASSPLGGTTEAFF. CDR3 coding DNA: TGTGCCAGTAGTCCCCTGGGAGGGACCACTGAAGCTTTCTTT.